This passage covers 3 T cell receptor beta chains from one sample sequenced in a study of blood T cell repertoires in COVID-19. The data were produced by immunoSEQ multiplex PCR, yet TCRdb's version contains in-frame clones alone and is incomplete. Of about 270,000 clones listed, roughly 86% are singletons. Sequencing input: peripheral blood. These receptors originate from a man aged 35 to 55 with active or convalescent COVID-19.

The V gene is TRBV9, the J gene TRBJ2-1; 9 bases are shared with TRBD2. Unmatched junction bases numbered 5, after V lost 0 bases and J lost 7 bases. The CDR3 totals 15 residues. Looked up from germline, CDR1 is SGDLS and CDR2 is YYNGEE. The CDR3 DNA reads TGTGCCAGCAGCGTAGGAGGGCTAGCGGGGAATGAGCAGTTCTTC. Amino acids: CASSVGGLAGNEQFF.

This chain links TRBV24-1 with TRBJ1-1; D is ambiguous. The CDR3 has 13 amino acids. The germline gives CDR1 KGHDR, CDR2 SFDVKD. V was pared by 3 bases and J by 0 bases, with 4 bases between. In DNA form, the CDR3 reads TGTGCCACCAGTGATGGAGTGAACACTGAAGCTTTCTTT. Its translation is CATSDGVNTEAFF.

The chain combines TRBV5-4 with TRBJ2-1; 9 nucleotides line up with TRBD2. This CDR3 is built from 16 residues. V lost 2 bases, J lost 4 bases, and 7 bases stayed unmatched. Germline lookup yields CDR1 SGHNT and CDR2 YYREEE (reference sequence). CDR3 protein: CASSFDAGGFYNEQFF. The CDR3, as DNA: TGTGCCAGCAGCTTTGATGCGGGAGGGTTTTACAATGAGCAGTTCTTC.